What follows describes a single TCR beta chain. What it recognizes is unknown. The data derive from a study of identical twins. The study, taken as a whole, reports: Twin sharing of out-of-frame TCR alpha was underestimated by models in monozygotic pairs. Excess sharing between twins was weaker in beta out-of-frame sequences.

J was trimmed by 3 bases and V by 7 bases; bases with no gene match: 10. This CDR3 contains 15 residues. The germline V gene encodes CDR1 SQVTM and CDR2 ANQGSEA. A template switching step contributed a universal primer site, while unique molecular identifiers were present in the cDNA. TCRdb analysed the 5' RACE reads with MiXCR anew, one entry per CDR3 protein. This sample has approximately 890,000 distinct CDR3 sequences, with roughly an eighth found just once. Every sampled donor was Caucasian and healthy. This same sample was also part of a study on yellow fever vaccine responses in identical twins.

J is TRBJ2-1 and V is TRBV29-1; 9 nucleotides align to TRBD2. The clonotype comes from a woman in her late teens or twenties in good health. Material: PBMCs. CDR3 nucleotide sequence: TGCAGCGCCAGGTCCGGGACTAGCAGCTACAATGAGCAGTTCTTC. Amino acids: CSARSGTSSYNEQFF.